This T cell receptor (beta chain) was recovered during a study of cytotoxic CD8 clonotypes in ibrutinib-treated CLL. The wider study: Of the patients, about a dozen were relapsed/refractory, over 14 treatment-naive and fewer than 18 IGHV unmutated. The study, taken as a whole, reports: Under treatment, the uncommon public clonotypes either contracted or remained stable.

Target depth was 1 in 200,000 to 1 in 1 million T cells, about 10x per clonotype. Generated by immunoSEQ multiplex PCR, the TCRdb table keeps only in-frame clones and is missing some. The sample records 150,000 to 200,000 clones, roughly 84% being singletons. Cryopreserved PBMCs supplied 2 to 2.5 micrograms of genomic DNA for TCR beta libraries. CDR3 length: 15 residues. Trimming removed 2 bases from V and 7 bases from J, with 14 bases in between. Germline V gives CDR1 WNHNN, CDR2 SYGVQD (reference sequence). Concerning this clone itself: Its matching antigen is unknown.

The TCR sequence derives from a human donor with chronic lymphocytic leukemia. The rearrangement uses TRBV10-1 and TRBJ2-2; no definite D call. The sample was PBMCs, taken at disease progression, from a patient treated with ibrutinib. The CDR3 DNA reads TGCGCCAGCAGTGAGCCAGCATACGAACTCGGGGAGCTGTTTTTT. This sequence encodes CASSEPAYELGELFF.